The rows below give T cell receptor beta chains drawn from one sample of a study of blood T cell repertoires in COVID-19. This table comes from immunoSEQ multiplex PCR, and its TCRdb copy is limited to in-frame clones, with some not included. Of about 120,000 clones in the sample, 85% are singletons; the top ten hold under 8%. The specimen was peripheral blood. The receptor set was obtained from a man older than 75 with active or convalescent COVID-19. Both conserved end residues are part of each CDR3. Fields, in order: CDR3 length, clone size, V gene, J gene, D gene, CDR3 DNA, CDR3 protein. The D gene is left open where the match is weak. Only part of the rows carry a size: once, few, many, or a class if the clone is expanded.

14	-	TRBV27	TRBJ1-5	TRBD1	TGTGCCAGCAGAAATGGACAGGGTGGTCAGCCCCAGCATTTT	CASRNGQGGQPQHF
21	-	TRBV6-6	TRBJ1-5	TRBD1	TGTGCCAGCAGCATGGACAGGGTTTCTCTAGGCGGGGAACGGGGTGGTCAGCCCCAGCATTTT	CASSMDRVSLGGERGGQPQHF
18	-	TRBV5-1	TRBJ2-1	TRBD1	TGCGCCAGCAGTTTTAACCCCGCCGCAGGGGGCATTAACAATGAGCAGTTCTTC	CASSFNPAAGGINNEQFF
17	-	TRBV27	TRBJ2-7	TRBD2	TGTGCCAGCAGTCGAACTAGCGGGGGGTCTACGACCTACGAGCAGTACTTC	CASSRTSGGSTTYEQYF
16	-	TRBV7-6	TRBJ2-3	-	TGTGCCAGCAGCCCCCTCGGAGGGGCTGTCACAGATACGCAGTATTTT	CASSPLGGAVTDTQYF
16	-	TRBV11-2	TRBJ2-3	-	TGTGCCAGCAGCCACGGGCCCCAGGGTATCACAGATACGCAGTATTTT	CASSHGPQGITDTQYF
14	-	TRBV7-9	TRBJ2-7	-	TGTGCCAGCAGCTTAGTTACGGGCGGGGACGAGCAGTACTTC	CASSLVTGGDEQYF
15	-	TRBV19	TRBJ1-1	TRBD1	TGTGCCAGTAGTGCCAGACAGGGGGGAGTCACTGAAGCTTTCTTT	CASSARQGGVTEAFF
14	-	TRBV4-3	TRBJ2-7	-	TGCGCCAGCAGCCTATGGACAGCCTCCTACGAGCAGTACTTC	CASSLWTASYEQYF
16	-	TRBV9	TRBJ2-2	TRBD2	TGTGCCAGCAGCCCCCCCGGACTAGCGCTCACCGGGGAGCTGTTTTTT	CASSPPGLALTGELFF
17	-	TRBV19	TRBJ2-1	TRBD2	TGTGCCAGTAAGAGGGCTAGCGGGATCGCTATAGTCAATGAGCAGTTCTTC	CASKRASGIAIVNEQFF
18	-	TRBV7-3	TRBJ2-1	TRBD2	TGTGCCAGCAGCACCCGACTAGCGGGAGAGGGCTCCTACAATGAGCAGTTCTTC	CASSTRLAGEGSYNEQFF
16	-	TRBV18	TRBJ2-3	-	TGTGCCAGCTCACTCCGACAGGACTCGGGCACAGATACGCAGTATTTT	CASSLRQDSGTDTQYF
15	-	TRBV9	TRBJ2-5	TRBD1	TGTGCCAGCAGCGAACACAGGGGGTTAAGGGAGACCCAGTACTTC	CASSEHRGLRETQYF
13	-	TRBV28	TRBJ1-2	TRBD1	TGTGCCAGCAGCCGTGGACAGGGTTTGTTCTACACCTTC	CASSRGQGLFYTF
12	once	TRBV10-3	TRBJ1-1	-	TGTGCCACCGCATTCAGGGGTACTGAAGCTTTCTTT	CATAFRGTEAFF
17	-	TRBV3-1/TRBV3-2	TRBJ1-1	TRBD1	TGTGCCAGCAGCCCAACCGGGACAGCCGCCGTGAACACTGAAGCTTTCTTT	CASSPTGTAAVNTEAFF
15	once	TRBV6-5	TRBJ1-2	-	TGTGCCAGCATTATACAGGGTGTATATAACTATGGCTACACCTTC	CASIIQGVYNYGYTF
16	-	TRBV11-1	TRBJ2-2	TRBD2	TGTGCCAGCAGCTCCGGACTAGCGGGGGGCACCGGGGAGCTGTTTTTT	CASSSGLAGGTGELFF
15	-	TRBV7-6	TRBJ1-5	TRBD1	TGTGCCAGCAGCCAAGGGACAGGGAGAGGTCAGCCCCAGCATTTT	CASSQGTGRGQPQHF
14	-	TRBV7-2	TRBJ2-5	TRBD2	TGTGCCAGCAGCTTAAAAGCGGGGCCCGGGACCCAGTACTTC	CASSLKAGPGTQYF
15	-	TRBV10-3	TRBJ1-5	TRBD1	TGTGCCATCAGTGAGTCGGGACAGGGGGCCGGGCCCCAGCATTTT	CAISESGQGAGPQHF
19	-	TRBV13	TRBJ2-7	TRBD1	TGTGCCAGCAGCTCAAGAAGGGGACAGGGGGCGACTCCCTACTACGAGCAGTACTTC	CASSSRRGQGATPYYEQYF
15	once	TRBV6-5	TRBJ2-4	-	TGTGCCAGCGGAGGGACTGAGCCATCTAAAAACATTCAGTACTTC	CASGGTEPSKNIQYF
14	-	TRBV28	TRBJ2-1	TRBD1	TGTGCCACCAGGACAGGGGGAACCTACAATGAGCAGTTCTTC	CATRTGGTYNEQFF
16	-	TRBV11-2	TRBJ1-1	-	TGTGCCAGCAGCTTAAAGACAGCCAGACGTAGCACTGAAGCTTTCTTT	CASSLKTARRSTEAFF
14	-	TRBV19	TRBJ2-7	-	TGTGCCAGCCCTAAGAAGAAGAGTTTCTACGAGCAGTACTTC	CASPKKKSFYEQYF
16	-	TRBV7-8	TRBJ1-1	-	TGTGCCAGCAGCCGACTCGCAACTCCAACGAACACTGAAGCTTTCTTT	CASSRLATPTNTEAFF
14	-	TRBV3-1/TRBV3-2	TRBJ2-1	TRBD2	TGTGCCAGCAGCCGGTCTAGCGGGAGTAATGAGCAGTTCTTC	CASSRSSGSNEQFF
14	-	TRBV27	TRBJ1-6	-	TGTGCCAGCAGTTTACCCAGCTATAATTCACCCCTCCACTTT	CASSLPSYNSPLHF
17	-	TRBV7-8	TRBJ1-5	-	TGTGCCAGCAGCTTAGGACGGGTGCTTAGGAGCAATCAGCCCCAGCATTTT	CASSLGRVLRSNQPQHF
16	-	TRBV4-1	TRBJ2-3	TRBD2	TGCGCCAGCAGCCAAGGGGCGGGAGGGCCCACAGATACGCAGTATTTT	CASSQGAGGPTDTQYF
13	-	TRBV11-3	TRBJ2-2	-	TGTGCCAGCAGCCCCGGGGTGGCCGGGGAGCTGTTTTTT	CASSPGVAGELFF
13	many	TRBV27	TRBJ1-2	-	TGTGCCAGCAGCCTTAGACAGGTGGGCGGCTACACCTTC	CASSLRQVGGYTF
11	-	TRBV12-3/TRBV12-4	TRBJ1-1	TRBD1	TGTGCCAGCAGTTGGGGACAGCAAGCTTTCTTT	CASSWGQQAFF
15	-	TRBV7-2	TRBJ2-7	TRBD2	TGTGCCAGCAGCTTAGATCTAGCGGGGGGATACGAGCAGTACTTC	CASSLDLAGGYEQYF
14	-	TRBV14	TRBJ2-2	-	TGTGCCAGCAACGGCAGGACGAACACCGGGGAGCTGTTTTTT	CASNGRTNTGELFF
20	-	TRBV5-4	TRBJ2-3	TRBD2	TGTGCCAGCAGCCCCGCACTAGGACAGTTAGCGGGGAGAAGCACAGATACGCAGTATTTT	CASSPALGQLAGRSTDTQYF
14	-	TRBV10-3	TRBJ1-2	-	TGTGCCATCAGTGAGTCTTGGGACACCCTGGGCTACACCTTC	CAISESWDTLGYTF
14	once	TRBV4-3	TRBJ1-2	TRBD1	TGCGCCAGCAGCCGCGCCCAGGGGGCCTACGGCTACACCTTC	CASSRAQGAYGYTF